A single TCR beta chain is shown here with its context. This clonotype was recorded at least ten times. What this receptor recognizes is not known. No base qualities exist here, and no much larger clone lies one base off it. The intended sense of this specimen's time point label: sample taken at primary tumor resection. The donors were more than 60 patients from the lung TRACERx cohort who had early-stage, untreated non-small cell lung cancer. TCR sequencing used whole RNA extracted from tumor and nontumor lung tissue, or from cryopreserved PBMC samples, without cell sorting. A patient was chosen for TCR sequencing only when enough RNA was available from at least two tumor regions. A lung pathologist reviewed the tumor and adjacent nontumor lung specimens before the specimens were selected. These data are taken from a study of spatial heterogeneity in lung cancer (dated 2019 in TCRdb). About the full investigation: More beta-chain than alpha-chain transcripts were consistently detected, likely reflecting higher beta-chain transcript abundance. In tumor regions, TCR transcript counts showed a strong correlation with a T cell transcriptional module score derived from matched bulk RNA-seq. The study linked features of the TCR repertoire to counts of nonsynonymous mutations, which were determined by whole-exome sequencing of tumor tissue. In non-small cell lung cancer, the study made a quantitative comparison of TCR alpha and beta repertoires among multiple tumor regions, matched nontumor lung and blood. At surgery, both alpha and beta chains were TCR-sequenced in 200 to 250 tumor regions, about 64 matched nontumor lung samples and a few dozen PBMC samples. In the raw uncorrected reads, each unique combination of TCR and UMI appeared more than ten times on average.

Taken from cysteine to phenylalanine, the CDR3 has 12 residues. The kept DNA is CDR3 alone, 36 bases in frame from the first base. Trimming costs V 6 bases and J 2 bases, and their ends lie 6 bases apart. Library prep was done by 5' RACE. The listed sequencing device is NextSeq 500. To allow correction of PCR and sequencing errors, the TCR library protocol tagged every TCR cDNA molecule with a unique molecular identifier. Regarding the original processing steps: TCR identification, UMI-based error correction and CDR3 extraction were performed with Decombinator tools. TCRs above a frequency of 2 per 1,000, corresponding to the top 1% of the tumor frequency distribution, were defined as expanded. Expanded tumor TCRs were classed as regional if statistically deemed absent (corrected P<0.05) from at least one tumor region, otherwise ubiquitous. Rényi diversity was computed with the R vegan package after subsampling each repertoire 100 times to 5,000 TCRs. CDR3 similarity networks were constructed using string-kernel similarity of amino acid triplets, with links drawn between CDR3s whose pairwise similarity was above 0.82. TCRdb handled the public reads itself, with Q25 trimming in fastp and clone calling in MiXCR, and kept productive beta chains. Merged by CDR3 protein, the rows form single entries marked with the most common genes and DNA. The V and J calls and clone size are TCRdb's, not the authors'. The sample table records thousands of distinct CDR3 sequences; roughly an eighth of these occur just once. The leading ten clones occupy roughly an eighth of the sample.

The full study reports these points: TCR-seq coverage of tumor T cells was estimated at only roughly 7.7% for alpha chains and about 13% for beta chains. The tumor nonsynonymous mutation count correlated with the number of expanded intratumoral alpha and beta TCRs. Counts of ubiquitous and regional expanded TCRs were found to correlate with counts of ubiquitous and regional nonsynonymous mutations, respectively. Additional single-cell paired TCR alpha and beta sequencing was considered necessary to confirm, at a functional level, the hypothesis that regional TCRs recognize regional mutations.

Sequencing was performed on lung tumor tissue, taken at surgery. The clonotype was recovered from a male donor with early-stage non-small cell lung cancer. The rearrangement combines TRBV12-3 or TRBV12-4 with TRBJ2-3; a confident D gene designation cannot be given. The DNA is as follows: TGTGCCAGCAGCCGACTCACAGATACGCAGTATTTT. Its protein product is CASSRLTDTQYF.